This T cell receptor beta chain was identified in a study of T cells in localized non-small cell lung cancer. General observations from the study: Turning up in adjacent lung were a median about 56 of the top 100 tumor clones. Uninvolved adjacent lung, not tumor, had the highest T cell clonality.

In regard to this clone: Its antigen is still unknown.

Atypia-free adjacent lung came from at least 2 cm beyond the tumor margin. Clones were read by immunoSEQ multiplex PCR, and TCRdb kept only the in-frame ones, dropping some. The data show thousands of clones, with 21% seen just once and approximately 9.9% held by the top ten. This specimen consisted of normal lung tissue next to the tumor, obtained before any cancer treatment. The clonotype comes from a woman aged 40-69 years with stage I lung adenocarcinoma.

The CDR3 reads CASSLGRTGGGGELFF. The CDR3 DNA reads TGTGCCAGCAGCTTAGGACGGACGGGAGGAGGAGGGGAGCTGTTTTTT. This sequence joins TRBV11-3 and TRBJ2-2; TRBD2 matches 7 bases. The germline CDR1 and CDR2 sequences are SGHNT and YENEEA. The CDR3 extends over 16 amino acids. V shed 1 base, J shed 8 bases, and the junction held 10 bases outside the gene matches. Looking up the rest from reference TRBV11-3 and TRBJ2-2 gives the full variable domain: EAGVVQSPRYKIIEKKQPVAFWCNPISGHNTLYWYLQNLGQGPELLIRYENEEAVDDSQLPKDRFSAERLKGVDSTLKIQPAELGDSAVYLCASSLGRTGGGGELFFGEGSRLTVL.